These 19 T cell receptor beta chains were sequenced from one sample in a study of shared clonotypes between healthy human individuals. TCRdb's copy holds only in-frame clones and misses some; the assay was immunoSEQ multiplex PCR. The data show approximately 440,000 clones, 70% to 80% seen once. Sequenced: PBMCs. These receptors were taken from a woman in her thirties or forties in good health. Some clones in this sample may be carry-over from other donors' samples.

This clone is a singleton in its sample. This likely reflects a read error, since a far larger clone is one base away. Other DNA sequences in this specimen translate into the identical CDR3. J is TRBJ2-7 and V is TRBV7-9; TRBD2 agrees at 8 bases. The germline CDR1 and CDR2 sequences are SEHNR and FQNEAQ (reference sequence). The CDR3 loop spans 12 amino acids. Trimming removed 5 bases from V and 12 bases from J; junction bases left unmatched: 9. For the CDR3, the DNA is TGTGCCAGCAGCCCCTCGGGACTAGGCCCGTACTTC. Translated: CASSPSGLGPYF.

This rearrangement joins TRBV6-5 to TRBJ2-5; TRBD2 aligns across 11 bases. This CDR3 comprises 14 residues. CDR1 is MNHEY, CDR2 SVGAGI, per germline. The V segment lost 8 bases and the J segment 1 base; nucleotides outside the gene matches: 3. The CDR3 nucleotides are TGTGCCAGCTCGCTAGCGGGAGGCCAAGAGACCCAGTACTTC. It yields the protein CASSLAGGQETQYF.

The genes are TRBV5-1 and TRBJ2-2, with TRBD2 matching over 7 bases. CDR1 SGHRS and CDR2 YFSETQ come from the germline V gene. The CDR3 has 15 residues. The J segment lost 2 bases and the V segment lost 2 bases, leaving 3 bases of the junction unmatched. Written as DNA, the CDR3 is TGCGCCAGCAGCTTCCTAGCGGTCAACACCGGGGAGCTGTTTTTT. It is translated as CASSFLAVNTGELFF. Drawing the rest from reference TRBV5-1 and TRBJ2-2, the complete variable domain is KAGVTQTPRYLIKTRGQQVTLSCSPISGHRSVSWYQQTPGQGLQFLFEYFSETQRNKGNFPGRFSGRQFSNSRSEMNVSTLELGDSALYLCASSFLAVNTGELFFGEGSRLTVL.

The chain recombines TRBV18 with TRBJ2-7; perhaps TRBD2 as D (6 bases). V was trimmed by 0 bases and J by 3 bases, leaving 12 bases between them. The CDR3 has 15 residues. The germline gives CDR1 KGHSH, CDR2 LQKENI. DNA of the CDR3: TGTGCCAGCTCACCACCGAGATCCGGGGGCTACGAGCAGTACTTC. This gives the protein CASSPPRSGGYEQYF.

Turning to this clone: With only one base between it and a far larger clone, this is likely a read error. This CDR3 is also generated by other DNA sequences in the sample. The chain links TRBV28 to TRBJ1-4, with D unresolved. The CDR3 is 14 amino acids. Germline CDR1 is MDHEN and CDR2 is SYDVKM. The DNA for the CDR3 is TGTGCCAGCAGTTTCCGAGATCTTAATGAGAAACTGTTTTTT. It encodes CASSFRDLNEKLFF.

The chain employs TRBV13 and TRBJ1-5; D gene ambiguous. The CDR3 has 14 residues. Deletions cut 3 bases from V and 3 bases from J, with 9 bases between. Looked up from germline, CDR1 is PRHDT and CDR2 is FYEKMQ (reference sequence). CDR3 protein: CASSLSVNNQPQHF. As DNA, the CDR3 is TGTGCCAGCAGCTTGTCGGTTAACAATCAGCCCCAGCATTTT.

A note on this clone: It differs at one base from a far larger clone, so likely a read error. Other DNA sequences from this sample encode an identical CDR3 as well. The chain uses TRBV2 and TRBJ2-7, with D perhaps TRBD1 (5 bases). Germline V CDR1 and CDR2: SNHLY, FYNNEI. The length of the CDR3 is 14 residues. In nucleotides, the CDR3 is TGCGCCAGCAGCGCCCAGGGTCCCCCCTACGAGCAGTACTTC. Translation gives CASSAQGPPYEQYF.

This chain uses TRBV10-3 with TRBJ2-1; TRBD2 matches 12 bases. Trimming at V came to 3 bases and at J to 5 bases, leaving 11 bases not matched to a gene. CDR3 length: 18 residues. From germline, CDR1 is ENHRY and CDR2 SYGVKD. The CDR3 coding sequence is TGTGCCATCAGTGATTGGACTAGCGGGATTAGCTATGACAATGAGCAGTTCTTC. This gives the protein CAISDWTSGISYDNEQFF.

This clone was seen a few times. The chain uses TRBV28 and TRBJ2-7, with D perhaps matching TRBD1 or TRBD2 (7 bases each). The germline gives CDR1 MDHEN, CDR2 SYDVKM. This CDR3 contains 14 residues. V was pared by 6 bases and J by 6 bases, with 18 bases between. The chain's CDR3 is CASRETGRGLEQYF. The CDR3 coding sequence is TGTGCCAGCAGAGAGACAGGGAGGGGTCTCGAGCAGTACTTC. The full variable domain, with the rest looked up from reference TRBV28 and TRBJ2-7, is DVKVTQSSRYLVKRTGEKVFLECVQDMDHENMFWYRQDPGLGLRLIYFSYDVKMKEKGDIPEGYSVSREKKERFSLILESASTNQTSMYLCASRETGRGLEQYFGPGTRLTVT.

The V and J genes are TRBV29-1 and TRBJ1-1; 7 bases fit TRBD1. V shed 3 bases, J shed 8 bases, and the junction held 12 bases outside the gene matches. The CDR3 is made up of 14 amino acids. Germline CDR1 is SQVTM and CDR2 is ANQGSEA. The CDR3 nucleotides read TGCAGCGTTGAGGTAACAGAGGGGGCTGGGGAAGCTTTCTTT. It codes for CSVEVTEGAGEAFF.

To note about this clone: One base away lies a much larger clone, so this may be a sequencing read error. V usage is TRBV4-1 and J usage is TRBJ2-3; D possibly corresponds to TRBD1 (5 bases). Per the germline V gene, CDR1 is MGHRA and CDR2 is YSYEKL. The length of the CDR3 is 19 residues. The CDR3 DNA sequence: TGCGCCGGCAGCCCCAATTTGGGGCACAGGCCCTTAGGCACAGATACGCAGTATTTT. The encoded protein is CAGSPNLGHRPLGTDTQYF.

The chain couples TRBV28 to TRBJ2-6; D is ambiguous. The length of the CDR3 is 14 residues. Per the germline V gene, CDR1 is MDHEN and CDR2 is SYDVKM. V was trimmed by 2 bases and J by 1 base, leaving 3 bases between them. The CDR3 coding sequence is TGTGCCAGCAGTTTAGTGTCTGGGGCCAACGTCCTGACTTTC. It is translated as CASSLVSGANVLTF.

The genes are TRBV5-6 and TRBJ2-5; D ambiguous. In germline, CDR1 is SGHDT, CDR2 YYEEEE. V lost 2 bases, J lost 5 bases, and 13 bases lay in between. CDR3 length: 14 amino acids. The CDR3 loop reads CASSFSRALETQYF. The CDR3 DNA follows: TGTGCCAGCAGCTTCTCCCGGGCACTGGAGACCCAGTACTTC.

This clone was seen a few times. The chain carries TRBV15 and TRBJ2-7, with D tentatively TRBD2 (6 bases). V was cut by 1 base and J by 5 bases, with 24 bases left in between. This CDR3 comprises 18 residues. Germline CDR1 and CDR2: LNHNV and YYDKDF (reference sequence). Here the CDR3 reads CATSRGRGTGRDHDEQYF. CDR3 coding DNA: TGTGCCACCAGCAGAGGACGAGGGACTGGCAGGGATCACGACGAGCAGTACTTC.

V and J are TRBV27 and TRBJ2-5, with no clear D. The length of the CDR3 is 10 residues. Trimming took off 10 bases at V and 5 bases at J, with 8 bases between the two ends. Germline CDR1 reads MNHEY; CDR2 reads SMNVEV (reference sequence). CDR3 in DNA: TGTGCCACTTCGGAGGAGACCCAGTACTTC. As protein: CATSEETQYF.

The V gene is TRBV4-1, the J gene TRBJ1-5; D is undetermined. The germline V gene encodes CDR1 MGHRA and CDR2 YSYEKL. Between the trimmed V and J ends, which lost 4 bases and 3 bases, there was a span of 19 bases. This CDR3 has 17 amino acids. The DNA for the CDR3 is TGCGCCAGCAGCCGGTTCTATACGACCGTTTCCAATCAGCCCCAGCATTTT. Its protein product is CASSRFYTTVSNQPQHF.

The CDR3 spells CASSRTGGAGNTIYF. The CDR3 DNA reads TGTGCCAGCAGCCGCACAGGGGGCGCGGGAAACACCATATATTTT. The chain employs TRBV28 and TRBJ1-3; 9 bases match TRBD1. Unmatched junction bases numbered 7, after V lost 6 bases and J lost 4 bases. The CDR3 has 15 residues. The germline V gene has CDR1 MDHEN and CDR2 SYDVKM.

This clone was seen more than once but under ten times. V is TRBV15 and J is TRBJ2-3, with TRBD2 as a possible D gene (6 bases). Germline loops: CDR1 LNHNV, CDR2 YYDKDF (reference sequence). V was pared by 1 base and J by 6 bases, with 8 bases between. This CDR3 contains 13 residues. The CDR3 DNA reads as TGTGCCACCAGCAGAGGGAGGGTGGATACGCAGTATTTT. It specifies CATSRGRVDTQYF.

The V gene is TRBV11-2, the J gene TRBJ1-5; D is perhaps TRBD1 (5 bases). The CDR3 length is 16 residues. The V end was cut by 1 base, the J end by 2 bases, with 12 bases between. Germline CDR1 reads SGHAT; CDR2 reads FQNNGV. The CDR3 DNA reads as TGTGCCAGCAGCTTAGGGCGGGGCCGCGGCAATCAGCCCCAGCATTTT. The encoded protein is CASSLGRGRGNQPQHF.